Given below is one T cell receptor beta chain in context. Which antigen it targets is not known. Base-call qualities are not available, and no considerably larger clone is one nucleotide away. Amplification of full-length TCR variable regions was done by 5' RACE PCR using constant-region reverse primers, and this step was followed by semi-nested PCR with Nested Universal Primer A. Using the ReliaPrep RNA Cell Miniprep System, total RNA was extracted, and the SMARTer RACE 5'/3' Kit was then used to reverse transcribe the RNA into 5'RACE-ready cDNA. Multiplex adaptors were used to barcode the full-length TCR alpha and beta libraries, which were then sequenced on an Illumina MiSeq. Concerning the study's data processing: Sequencing data were pooled across the five patients for each of nine subset-tissue groups and compared by unsupervised clustering of TCR gene usage. The Morisita-Horn index was used to calculate repertoire similarity, with shared sequences weighted according to their contribution to each repertoire. The raw public data were reprocessed by TCRdb itself: fastp quality trimming at Q25, MiXCR clonotype calling, in-frame beta chains only. Each CDR3 protein appears once, grouped with its most common genes and DNA. It is TCRdb's table, rather than the study itself, that gives the V and J calls and clone size. This sample has under 8,000 distinct CDR3 sequences in its table, and around 50% of those were observed once. The leading ten clones occupy around 3% of the sample.

The record originates from a study (dated by TCRdb to 2014 to 2015). Notes on the research overall: Whether tumor-infiltrating Tregs in breast cancer are recruited from blood Tregs or converted in situ from other CD4+ T cell subsets was tested. Here is what the overall study found, with its caveats: Tumor memory CD4+ T cell TCR gene usage was found to cluster with blood and lymph node memory CD4+ cells and with lymph node naive CD4+ cells. The TCR alpha and beta sequences of tumor-infiltrating Tregs showed the greatest overlap with tumor naive CD4+ T cells, followed by blood naive CD4+ T cells. The validation in the larger cohort was limited to a single TCR beta V-J rearrangement instead of whole repertoires.

Naive CD4+ T cells were purified with the Miltenyi Naive CD4+ T Cell Isolation kit, with Tregs depleted using CD25 microbeads. Tregs, naive and memory CD4+ T cells from tumor, blood and ipsilateral draining lymph nodes of a handful of breast cancer patients underwent full-length TCR alpha and beta sequencing. Tumor tissue and lymph nodes obtained from ipsilateral axillary dissection were perfused with PBS, minced and then digested with collagenase I and hyaluronidase. Ficoll density gradient centrifugation was used to isolate mononuclear cells from either lymph nodes or roughly 50 ml of peripheral blood. A purity exceeding 90% was confirmed by FACS for the sorted cell populations. The germline V gene specifies MNHEY as CDR1 and SVGAGI as CDR2. The CDR3 numbers 20 residues from cysteine through phenylalanine. Only CDR3 DNA remains: 60 bases, in frame from the first base. Trimmed from V: 0 bases; trimmed from J: 5 bases; junction bases lacking a gene match: 14.

The receptor chain draws on TRBV6-5 and TRBJ2-5, and 14 bases in between align with TRBD2. Source material: naive CD4+ T cells sorted from a lymph node. Taken with the paper, the label for cell subset or site translates to: naive CD4+ T cells, CD4+CD45RA+CD25-. The receptor was derived from a female donor with breast cancer. The DNA is as follows: TGTGCCAGCAGTTACTCGATCTGGGAGACTAGCGGGAGGGCCGGGGAGACCCAGTACTTC. This codes for CASSYSIWETSGRAGETQYF.